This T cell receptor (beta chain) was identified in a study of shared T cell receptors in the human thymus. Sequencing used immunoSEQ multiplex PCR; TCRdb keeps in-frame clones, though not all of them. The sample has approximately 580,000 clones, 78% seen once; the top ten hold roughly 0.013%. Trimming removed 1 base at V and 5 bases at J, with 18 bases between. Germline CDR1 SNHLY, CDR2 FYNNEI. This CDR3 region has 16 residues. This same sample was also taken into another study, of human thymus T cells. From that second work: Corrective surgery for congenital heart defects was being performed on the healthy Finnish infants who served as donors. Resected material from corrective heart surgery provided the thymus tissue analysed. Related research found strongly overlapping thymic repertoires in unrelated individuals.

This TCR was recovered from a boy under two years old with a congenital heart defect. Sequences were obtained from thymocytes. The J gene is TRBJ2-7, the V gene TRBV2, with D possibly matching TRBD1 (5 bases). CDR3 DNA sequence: TGTGCCAGCAGTGAAGGCCCACAGGTAGATATCGACGAGCAGTACTTC. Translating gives CASSEGPQVDIDEQYF.